This T cell receptor (beta chain) stems from a study of T cells in Graves' hyperthyroidism and ophthalmopathy. Study results and caveats: Most thyroid clonotypes that were expanded above 0.001 also turned up in blood. Ophthalmopathy was told apart from stable hyperthyroidism by a 13 V-J model.

The source material, RNA transcripts, was used to amplify TCR beta CDR3 regions. The HTBI primer set drove a first-round RT-PCR of the TCR CDR3. In TCRdb, the multiplex PCR reads were re-called with MiXCR into one record per CDR3 protein. This sample has hundreds of thousands of distinct CDR3 sequences, with around 16% found just once. On this clonotype: Its target is not known.

V lost 4 bases, J lost 7 bases, and 10 bases lay in between. From germline, CDR1 is MNHEY and CDR2 SMNVEV (reference sequence). The CDR3 length is 13 residues. Sequenced input: blood. This receptor was taken from a woman under 30 with Graves' hyperthyroidism. V is TRBV27 and J is TRBJ2-2, with a tentative D call TRBD2 (6 bases). The chain's CDR3 is CASSSPGVGELFF. The CDR3, as DNA: TGTGCCAGCAGTTCCCCGGGGGTCGGGGAGCTGTTTTTT.